This TCR beta chain emerged from a study of beta chain features in type 1 diabetes. Overall study findings and caveats: PCR might favor shorter templates, but any such skew would affect patients and controls equally. People with Type 1 diabetes carried modestly yet significantly shorter TCRB CDR3s in all four CD4+ subsets.

Regarding this clone: The antigen is not known.

The authors reverse transcribed all of the isolated RNA, so sequencing captured expressed TCRB transcripts. Data came from immunoSEQ multiplex PCR; TCRdb stores just in-frame clones and leaves some out. The repertoire has 400,000 to 550,000 clones, roughly 11% of them found once; the top ten carry 0.045% to 0.06%. The CDR3 is 14 residues long. Per the germline V gene, CDR1 is MNHEY and CDR2 is SMNVEV (reference sequence). Between the trimmed V and J ends, which lost 5 bases and 4 bases, there was a span of 12 bases. Cells sorted by CD45RO/CCR7/CD25/CD127/CD95/CD27 comprised CD4+ naive, central memory, regulatory and stem cell-like memory cells. Purity (above 98%) was reached by all sorted populations.

This clonotype was obtained from a woman under 30 in good health. The chain employs TRBV27 and TRBJ2-1; a weak D match, TRBD2 (6 bases). Sequencing input: naive CD4+ T cells from blood. The CDR3 DNA sequence: TGTGCCAGCAGTGGCAGGGACTTTTACAATGAGCAGTTCTTC. Protein product: CASSGRDFYNEQFF.